These 31 T cell receptor beta chains were all obtained from the same sample, sequenced in a study of beta chain features in type 1 diabetes. Overall study findings and caveats: All four CD4+ subsets from Type 1 diabetes patients carried moderately but significantly shorter TCRB CDR3s.

These receptors have no known antigen. Reverse transcribing all isolated RNA meant expressed TCRB transcripts were sequenced. Clones were read by immunoSEQ multiplex PCR, and TCRdb kept only the in-frame ones, dropping some. There are more than 550,000 clones in the sample; about an eighth occur only once, and approximately 0.039% lies in the top ten. Input material: naive CD4+ T cells from blood. Receptors originate from a man between 18 and 29 years old with type 1 diabetes.

The V and J genes are TRBV30 and TRBJ1-1; D ambiguous. Trimming took 1 base from V and 6 from J, leaving 9 bases between them. The CDR3 length is 12 residues. Germline CDR1 GTSNPN, CDR2 SVGIG (reference sequence). DNA for the CDR3: TGTGCCTGGAGTGCCTATTGGTCTGAAGCTTTCTTT. Protein: CAWSAYWSEAFF.

This clone showed up just a few times. The gene calls are TRBV6-5 and TRBJ1-4; D remains ambiguous. The CDR3 is 12 residues long. CDR1 is MNHEY and CDR2 is SVGAGI in the germline V gene. V gave up 8 bases and J gave up 5 bases, with 9 bases separating them. The CDR3 region has the DNA TGTGCCAGCTCAGGATCCAATGAAAAACTGTTTTTT. The encoded protein is CASSGSNEKLFF.

In this sample, this clone turned up a few times. V and J are TRBV30 and TRBJ2-6, with 7 bases lining up with TRBD1. This CDR3 has 18 residues. J lost 2 bases, V lost 2 bases, and 12 bases had no gene match. The germline V gene encodes CDR1 GTSNPN and CDR2 SVGIG (reference sequence). The chain's CDR3 is CAWSPTGVFSAGANVLTF. For the CDR3, the DNA is TGTGCCTGGAGTCCCACAGGGGTTTTTTCGGCTGGGGCCAACGTCCTGACTTTC. Filled out from reference TRBV30 and TRBJ2-6, the complete variable domain reads SQTIHQWPATLVQPVGSPLSLECTVEGTSNPNLYWYRQAAGRGLQLLFYSVGIGQISSEVPQNLSASRPQDRQFILSSKKLLLSDSGFYLCAWSPTGVFSAGANVLTFGAGSRLTVL.

The chain has TRBV6-5 and TRBJ1-1; D may be TRBD1 (6 bases). Germline CDR1 MNHEY, CDR2 SVGAGI. The length of the CDR3 is 13 residues. Trimming took off 5 bases at V and 0 bases at J, with 7 bases between the two ends. CDR3 protein: CASSQGLNTEAFF. For the CDR3, the DNA is TGTGCCAGCAGTCAGGGGTTGAACACTGAAGCTTTCTTT.

This clone came up a few times. V and J are TRBV7-9 and TRBJ1-5, with D unresolved. CDR1 is SEHNR and CDR2 is FQNEAQ in the germline V gene (reference sequence). The CDR3 sequence is 16 residues long. With 5 bases removed from V and 5 bases from J, the gap between germline ends came to 19 bases. For the CDR3, the DNA is TGTGCCAGCAGCCCATGGACTCCAGGCCGGGATCAGCCCCAGCATTTT. This sequence encodes CASSPWTPGRDQPQHF.

This clone was counted a few times. The V gene is TRBV7-9, the J gene TRBJ2-7, with no clear D. The CDR3 has 12 amino acids. Trimming took 4 bases from V and 0 from J, leaving 4 bases between them. Germline V gene lookup returns CDR1 SEHNR and CDR2 FQNEAQ (reference sequence). The CDR3 DNA reads TGTGCCAGCAGCTCTCTCTCCTACGAGCAGTACTTC. This codes for CASSSLSYEQYF. The full variable domain, rest sourced from reference TRBV7-9 and TRBJ2-7, is DTGVSQNPRHKITKRGQNVTFRCDPISEHNRLYWYRQTLGQGPEFLTYFQNEAQLEKSRLLSDRFSAERPKGSFSTLEIQRTEQGDSAMYLCASSSLSYEQYFGPGTRLTVT.

V is TRBV7-2 and J is TRBJ2-2; no clear D. The CDR3 is 13 amino acids. Germline CDR1 SGHTA, CDR2 FQGNSA. V lost 3 bases, J lost 7 bases, and 9 bases lay in between. The CDR3 reads CASSFGAGGELFF. CDR3 DNA sequence: TGTGCCAGCAGCTTTGGCGCCGGCGGGGAGCTGTTTTTT.

The V and J genes are TRBV29-1 and TRBJ2-5; a possible D gene is TRBD2 (5 bases). The CDR3 is 13 amino acids. V was clipped by 4 bases and J by 1 base, with 10 bases between them. Germline CDR1 and CDR2: SQVTM and ANQGSEA. The CDR3 loop is CSVGGPVQETQYF. The CDR3 DNA sequence: TGCAGCGTTGGAGGGCCCGTCCAAGAGACCCAGTACTTC.

This clone was detected a few times. The CDR3 coding sequence is TGTGCCAGCAGTTTATCGGTTGAAAAACTGTTTTTT. This sequence encodes CASSLSVEKLFF. J is TRBJ1-4 and V is TRBV28; D is unresolved. Germline assignment: CDR1 MDHEN and CDR2 SYDVKM. The CDR3 has 12 amino acids. V was cut by 1 base and J by 7 bases, with 4 bases left in between.

Only a few counts were recorded for this clone. The chain combines TRBV4-1 with TRBJ2-1, with TRBD1 matching over 8 bases. The germline V gene has CDR1 MGHRA and CDR2 YSYEKL. The CDR3 loop spans 12 amino acids. The CDR3 loop reads CARDRSYNEQFF. The CDR3 DNA sequence: TGCGCAAGGGACAGGAGCTACAATGAGCAGTTCTTC.

The sample holds a few counts of this clone. This chain joins TRBV30 and TRBJ1-2, with D hard to call. This CDR3 contains 12 residues. The germline CDR1 and CDR2 sequences are GTSNPN and SVGIG (reference sequence). Trimming removed 0 bases at V and 8 bases at J, with 10 bases between. The DNA for the CDR3 is TGTGCCTGGAGTGTATTTGTATACGGCTACACCTTC. This sequence encodes CAWSVFVYGYTF.

J is TRBJ2-7 and V is TRBV29-1; maybe TRBD1 (6 bases). This CDR3 region has 11 residues. With 4 bases removed from V and 6 bases from J, the gap between germline ends came to 10 bases. CDR1 is SQVTM and CDR2 is ANQGSEA in the germline V gene. The CDR3 bases are TGCAGCGTTGGGGCAGGGGTCGAGCAGTACTTC. Amino acid sequence: CSVGAGVEQYF.

The rearrangement joins TRBV9 to TRBJ1-1; D unclear. Deletions cut 0 bases from V and 11 bases from J, with 14 bases between. Germline assignment: CDR1 SGDLS and CDR2 YYNGEE. The CDR3 runs 13 residues. CDR3 sequence reads: CASSVEQHSKAFF. In nucleotides, the CDR3 is TGTGCCAGCAGCGTAGAACAGCATAGTAAGGCTTTCTTT.

This clone was seen a few times. The CDR3 nucleotides read TGTGCCAGCAGCGCACTCCTCGAATTCACAGGCGGCACCATATATTTT. It codes for CASSALLEFTGGTIYF. The chain has TRBV9 and TRBJ1-3, with D maybe TRBD1 (5 bases). The CDR3 is made up of 16 amino acids. Germline-derived CDR1 and CDR2 are SGDLS and YYNGEE. Trimming removed 3 bases at V and 9 bases at J, with 22 bases between.

This rearrangement joins TRBV7-2 to TRBJ2-2; D perhaps matches TRBD1 (6 bases). V was shortened by 5 bases and J by 8 bases, with 18 bases between the two germline ends. The CDR3 sequence is 15 residues long. Germline CDR1 SGHTA, CDR2 FQGNSA. The DNA of the CDR3 is TGTGCCAGCAGCACCCCACCCGGGACATGGGGGGAGCTGTTTTTT. Amino acids: CASSTPPGTWGELFF. The variable domain in full, completed from reference TRBV7-2 and TRBJ2-2, reads GAGVSQSPSNKVTEKGKDVELRCDPISGHTALYWYRQSLGQGLEFLIYFQGNSAPDKSGLPSDRFSAERTGGSVSTLTIQRTQQEDSAVYLCASSTPPGTWGELFFGEGSRLTVL.

V is TRBV29-1 and J is TRBJ2-7, with 8 positions matching TRBD2. Germline V gene data show CDR1 as SQVTM and CDR2 as ANQGSEA. Trimming cost V 1 base and J 3 bases; bases outside gene matches: 8. This CDR3 has 15 residues. The CDR3 region has the DNA TGCAGCGTTGAAGCCTCTAGCGGGTCATTCTACGAGCAGTACTTC. As protein: CSVEASSGSFYEQYF.

This clone came up a few times. This rearrangement joins TRBV7-3 to TRBJ2-3; 7 nucleotides agree with TRBD2. The V and J ends lost 8 bases and 3 bases, in that order; junction bases with no gene match: 2. Germline V gene lookup returns CDR1 SGHTA and CDR2 FQGTGA. The CDR3 covers 12 residues. This CDR3 is CASGEGTDTQYF. CDR3 sequence (DNA): TGTGCCAGCGGGGAGGGGACAGATACGCAGTATTTT.

This clone was seen a handful of times. CDR3 in amino acids: CATSRGRVSYEQYF. For the CDR3, the DNA is TGTGCCACCAGCAGAGGGAGGGTCTCCTACGAGCAGTACTTC. This sequence joins TRBV15 and TRBJ2-7, with D perhaps TRBD2 (6 bases). Trimming pared 1 base from V and 0 bases from J, leaving 7 bases between. The CDR3 consists of 14 residues. The germline V gene has CDR1 LNHNV and CDR2 YYDKDF (reference sequence).

The genes are TRBV28 and TRBJ2-7; D is uncertain. CDR1 and CDR2 (germline): MDHEN, SYDVKM. The length of the CDR3 is 13 residues. V shed 6 bases and J shed 0 bases, with 9 bases lying between them. The CDR3 DNA reads as TGTGCCAGCAGCCCGGGTAGCTCCTACGAGCAGTACTTC. It is translated as CASSPGSSYEQYF. Combining the CDR3 with reference TRBV28 and TRBJ2-7 gives the whole variable domain DVKVTQSSRYLVKRTGEKVFLECVQDMDHENMFWYRQDPGLGLRLIYFSYDVKMKEKGDIPEGYSVSREKKERFSLILESASTNQTSMYLCASSPGSSYEQYFGPGTRLTVT.

V is TRBV5-1 and J is TRBJ1-1; TRBD1 matches 10 bases. The ends lost 4 bases at V and 0 bases at J; junction bases unmatched: 9. The CDR3 covers 17 residues. Germline CDR1 is SGHRS and CDR2 is YFSETQ. For the CDR3, the DNA is TGCGCCAGCAGCACCTGGACAGGGGGTGCCCTGAACACTGAAGCTTTCTTT. This encodes CASSTWTGGALNTEAFF.

This chain joins TRBV14 and TRBJ1-1; D not certain. Between the trimmed V and J ends, which lost 4 bases and 0 bases, there was a span of 9 bases. The CDR3 runs 14 residues. Germline V gives CDR1 SGHDN, CDR2 FVKESK. The CDR3 DNA sequence: TGTGCCAGCAGCCGACCGAGGATGAACACTGAAGCTTTCTTT. Amino acid sequence: CASSRPRMNTEAFF.

This chain joins TRBV7-2 and TRBJ1-4; D ambiguous. V was clipped by 3 bases and J by 8 bases, with 19 bases between them. CDR3 length: 16 residues. CDR1 is SGHTA, CDR2 FQGNSA, per germline. The CDR3 loop is CASSFKRKAAGEKLFF. The CDR3 DNA reads TGTGCCAGCAGCTTCAAAAGGAAGGCAGCGGGAGAAAAACTGTTTTTT.

This clone appeared a few times. The rearrangement joins TRBV30 to TRBJ1-1; the D gene is possibly TRBD1 (5 bases). With 5 bases removed from V and 0 bases from J, the gap between germline ends came to 13 bases. The germline V gene encodes CDR1 GTSNPN and CDR2 SVGIG (reference sequence). The CDR3 has 14 residues. The CDR3 loop reads CAWCTGLMNTEAFF. CDR3 coding DNA: TGTGCCTGGTGCACGGGACTGATGAACACTGAAGCTTTCTTT.

V and J are TRBV7-2 and TRBJ1-2; maybe TRBD1 (6 bases). This CDR3 region has 19 residues. CDR1 and CDR2 (germline): SGHTA, FQGNSA. V lost 5 bases and J 2 bases, leaving 27 bases between the germline ends. Here the CDR3 DNA reads TGTGCCAGCAGCCGCGGACCGGGGGGCGCTATCCGCCTAAACTATGGCTACACCTTC. This gives the protein CASSRGPGGAIRLNYGYTF.

This clone has only a few counts. The chain recombines TRBV27 with TRBJ2-2; 9 bases align to TRBD1. The CDR3 length is 16 residues. With 5 bases clipped from V and 1 base from J, the junction kept 5 bases outside the gene matches. In germline, CDR1 is MNHEY, CDR2 SMNVEV (reference sequence). CDR3 bases: TGTGCCAGCAGTACCCGGACAGGGGAGAACACCGGGGAGCTGTTTTTT. Translating gives CASSTRTGENTGELFF.

This clone turned up a few times. Germline and junction disagree at one end, which may indicate a read error. The chain combines TRBV7-7 with TRBJ2-5; 11 bases map to TRBD2. Germline V gene sequence: CDR1 SSHAT, CDR2 FNYEAQ (reference sequence). The CDR3 is 15 residues long. The CDR3 DNA reads as TGTGCTAGCAGCTTAGGAGATGCTAGCGGGGGGCCCAGACACTTC. It codes for CASSLGDASGGPRHF.

The chain links TRBV27 to TRBJ1-6, with TRBD1 identical over 7 bases. The CDR3 spans 15 residues. The germline gives CDR1 MNHEY, CDR2 SMNVEV (reference sequence). V gave up 6 bases and J gave up 5 bases; unmatched junction bases: 7. As DNA, the CDR3 is TGTGCCAGCAGACCAGGGGGGTCCAATAATTCACCCCTCCACTTT. It is translated as CASRPGGSNNSPLHF.

The J gene is TRBJ1-3, the V gene TRBV9; D might be TRBD1 (5 bases). Trimming pared 4 bases from V and 2 bases from J, leaving 13 bases between. CDR1 is SGDLS, CDR2 YYNGEE, per germline. There are 15 residues in the CDR3. This chain's CDR3 is CASSPRGGAGNTIYF. In DNA form, the CDR3 reads TGTGCCAGCAGCCCCCGTGGAGGGGCTGGAAACACCATATATTTT.

The chain employs TRBV29-1 and TRBJ2-7, with 9 nucleotides matching TRBD1. This CDR3 region has 15 residues. Trimming at V came to 6 bases and at J to 7 bases, leaving 16 bases not matched to a gene. Germline V gene lookup returns CDR1 SQVTM and CDR2 ANQGSEA. CDR3 coding DNA: TGCAGCGTCCTGAGGACCGGGACAGGGAAAGGAGAGCAGTACTTC. Its protein product is CSVLRTGTGKGEQYF.

The chain links TRBV4-1 to TRBJ1-2; D gene unclear. From germline, CDR1 is MGHRA and CDR2 YSYEKL. V lost 4 bases and J 3 bases, leaving 15 bases between the germline ends. CDR3 length: 15 amino acids. CDR3 in DNA: TGCGCCAGCAGCCCCTTTCCCCCGGCTGACTATGGCTACACCTTC. It is translated as CASSPFPPADYGYTF.

V is TRBV9 and J is TRBJ1-2; 9 bases are shared with TRBD1. CDR3 length: 15 residues. Germline lookup yields CDR1 SGDLS and CDR2 YYNGEE. Unmatched junction bases numbered 7, after V lost 0 bases and J lost 7 bases. The CDR3: CASSVAHRGPAGYTF. The CDR3 DNA reads as TGTGCCAGCAGCGTAGCTCACAGGGGGCCGGCTGGCTACACCTTC.